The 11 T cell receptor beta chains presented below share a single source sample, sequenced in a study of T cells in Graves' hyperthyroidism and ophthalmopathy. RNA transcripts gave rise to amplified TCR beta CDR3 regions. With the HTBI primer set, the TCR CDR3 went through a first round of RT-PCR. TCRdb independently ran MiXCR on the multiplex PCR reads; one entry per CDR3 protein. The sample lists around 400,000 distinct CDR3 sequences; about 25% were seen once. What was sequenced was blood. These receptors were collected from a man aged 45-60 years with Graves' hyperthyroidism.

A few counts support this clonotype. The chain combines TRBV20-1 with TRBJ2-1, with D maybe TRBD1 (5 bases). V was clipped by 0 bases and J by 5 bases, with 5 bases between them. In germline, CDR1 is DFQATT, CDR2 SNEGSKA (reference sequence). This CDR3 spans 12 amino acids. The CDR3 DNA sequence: TGCAGTGCTAGAGAAGGGGACAATGAGCAGTTCTTC. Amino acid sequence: CSAREGDNEQFF.

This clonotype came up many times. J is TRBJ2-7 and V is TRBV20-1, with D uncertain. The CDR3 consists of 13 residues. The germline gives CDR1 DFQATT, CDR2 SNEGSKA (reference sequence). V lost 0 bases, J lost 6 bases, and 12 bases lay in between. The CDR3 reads CSARDDPAGEQYF. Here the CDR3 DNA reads TGCAGTGCTAGAGATGATCCCGCCGGCGAGCAGTACTTC.

CDR3 sequence reads: CASSAITGSGITDTQYF. The CDR3 nucleotides are TGTGCCAGCAGCGCAATCACGGGGAGCGGGATAACAGATACGCAGTATTTT. The gene calls are TRBV7-2 and TRBJ2-3, with 7 bases that match TRBD2. V trimming: 5 bases; J trimming: 3 bases; junction bases outside the gene matches: 14. This CDR3 has 17 residues. Germline V gene lookup returns CDR1 SGHTA and CDR2 FQGNSA.

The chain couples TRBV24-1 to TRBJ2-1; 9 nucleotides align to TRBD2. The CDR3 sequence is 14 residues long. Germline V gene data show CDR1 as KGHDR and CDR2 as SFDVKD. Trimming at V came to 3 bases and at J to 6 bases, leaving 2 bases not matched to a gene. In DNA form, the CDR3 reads TGTGCCACCAGTGATGCGGGAGGGAGCAATGAGCAGTTCTTC. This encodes CATSDAGGSNEQFF.

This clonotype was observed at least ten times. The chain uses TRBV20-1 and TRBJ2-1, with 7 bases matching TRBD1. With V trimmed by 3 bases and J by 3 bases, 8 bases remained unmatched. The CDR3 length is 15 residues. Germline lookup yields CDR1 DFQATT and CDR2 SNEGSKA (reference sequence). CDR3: CSASGPGGNYNEQFF. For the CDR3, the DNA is TGCAGTGCTAGCGGACCAGGGGGAAACTACAATGAGCAGTTCTTC.

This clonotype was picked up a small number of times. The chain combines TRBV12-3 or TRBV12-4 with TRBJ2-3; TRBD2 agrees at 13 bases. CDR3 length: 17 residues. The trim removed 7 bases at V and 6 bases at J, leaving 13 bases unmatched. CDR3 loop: CASTRRTSGRRMDTQYF. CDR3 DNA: TGTGCCAGCACCCGACGGACTAGCGGGAGAAGGATGGATACGCAGTATTTT.

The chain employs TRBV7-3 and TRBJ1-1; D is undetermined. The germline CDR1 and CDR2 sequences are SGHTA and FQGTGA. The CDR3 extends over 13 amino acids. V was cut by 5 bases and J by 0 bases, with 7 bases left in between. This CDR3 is CASSRTLNTEAFF. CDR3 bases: TGTGCCAGCAGCCGAACCCTGAACACTGAAGCTTTCTTT.

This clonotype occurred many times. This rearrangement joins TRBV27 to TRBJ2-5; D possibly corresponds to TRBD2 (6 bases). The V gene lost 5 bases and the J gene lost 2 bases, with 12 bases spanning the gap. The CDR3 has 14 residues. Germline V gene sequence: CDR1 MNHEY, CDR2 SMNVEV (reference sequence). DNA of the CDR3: TGTGCCAGCAGTAGGGACTTTAATCAAGAGACCCAGTACTTC. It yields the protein CASSRDFNQETQYF.

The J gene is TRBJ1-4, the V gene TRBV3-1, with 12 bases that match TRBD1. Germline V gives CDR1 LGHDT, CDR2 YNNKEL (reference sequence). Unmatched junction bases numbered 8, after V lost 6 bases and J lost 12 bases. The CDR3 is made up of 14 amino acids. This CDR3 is CASSLRDRGLQLFF. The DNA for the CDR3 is TGTGCCAGCAGTCTACGGGACAGGGGGCTACAACTGTTTTTT.

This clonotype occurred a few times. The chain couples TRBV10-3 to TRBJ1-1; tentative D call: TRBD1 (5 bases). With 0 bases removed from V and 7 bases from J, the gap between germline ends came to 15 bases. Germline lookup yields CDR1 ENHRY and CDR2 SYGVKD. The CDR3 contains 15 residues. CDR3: CAISESRGRVGEAFF. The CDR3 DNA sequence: TGTGCCATCAGTGAGTCGAGGGGTAGGGTAGGTGAAGCTTTCTTT.

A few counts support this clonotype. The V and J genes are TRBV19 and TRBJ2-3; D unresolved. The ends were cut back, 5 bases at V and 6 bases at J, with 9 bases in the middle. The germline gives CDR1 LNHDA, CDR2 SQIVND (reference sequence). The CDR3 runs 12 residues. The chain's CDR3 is CASSATTDTQYF. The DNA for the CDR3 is TGTGCCAGTAGTGCCACCACGGATACGCAGTATTTT.